This T cell receptor beta chain was documented in a study of blood T cells in healthy people across ages. CDR1 is ENHRY and CDR2 is SYGVKD in the germline V gene. This CDR3 spans 14 amino acids. Unmatched junction bases numbered 1, after V lost 3 bases and J lost 2 bases. General study findings and limits: Diversity estimated from one million T cells was considered an underestimate.

Next came a second PCR, run for about 6 to 12 cycles, which used a sample-barcoded 5' primer along with a J-beta primer mix. Via MiXCR, TCRdb re-called the 5' RACE reads, giving one row per CDR3 protein. The table records 890,000 or so distinct CDR3 sequences, approximately 59% of them present only once. Comments on this clonotype: Its antigen is as yet unknown.

This TCR was sampled from a man aged 25-45 years in good health. This chain connects TRBV10-3 to TRBJ2-3; 8 nucleotides align to TRBD2. Sequenced sample: blood. CDR3 region: CAISELADTDTQYF. The CDR3 DNA reads TGTGCCATCAGTGAACTAGCGGACACAGATACGCAGTATTTT.